This TCR beta chain is drawn from a study of T cell repertoires in cytomegalovirus infection (dated by TCRdb to between 2018 and 2021). In the study overall: The HLA type of each donor mattered for the analysis, because public TCR beta signatures pointed to carriage of CMV infection along with the matching HLA type. Results the study describes overall, beyond this receptor: In the ex vivo response, HLA-C-restricted CMV-specific TCR beta clonotypes were dominant, and in two of eight donors the single most frequent clonotype came from this HLA-C-restricted group. Carriers of CMV infection plus the relevant HLA type were discriminated by the cumulative frequency of public TCR beta family members in the study cohort and in an independent approximately 340-donor cohort.

The sample was run on an Illumina HiSeq 1500. The raw public reads went through TCRdb reprocessing: fastp at Q25, MiXCR clone calling, in-frame beta chains kept. Each entry merges the rows of one CDR3 protein and shows their most common DNA and genes. This sample comprises a few hundred thousand distinct CDR3 sequences, roughly 16% of them detected only once. Of the sample, more than 10% falls within the top ten clones. Between the V and J ends, shortened by 3 bases and 5 bases respectively, the junction contains 16 bases. Reading the germline V gene (reference sequence) gives CDR1 SEHNR and CDR2 FQNEAQ. The CDR3 measures 15 amino acids from cysteine to phenylalanine. The entry retains the CDR3 DNA only, 45 bases that are in frame from base 1. Of note for this clonotype: This receptor's antigen is unknown. Base qualities are not provided; no much larger clone lies one nucleotide away.

This sequence uses TRBV7-9 and TRBJ1-1, with TRBD1 perhaps the D gene, on 6 matching bases. Sequencing was performed on PBMCs. The sequence was collected from a human donor in good health (CMV status not recorded). Some clones in this sample may be carry-over from other donors' samples. The CDR3 sequence is CASSFQGTRSTEAFF. Here is the DNA: TGTGCCAGCAGCTTCCAGGGGACCCGAAGTACTGAAGCTTTCTTT.